Below are 31 T cell receptor beta chains sequenced from a single sample in a study of regulatory T cells in long-lasting Graves disease. Described time point: newly diagnosed GD, antithyroid drugs for less than 3 months. After RNA was extracted from PBMCs, the TCR library was made from it. Arm-PCR of CDR3 regions and iRepertoire HTBI primers were used to build TCR beta libraries. TCRdb ran MiXCR on the multiplex PCR reads and lists one entry per CDR3 protein. The table includes roughly 610,000 distinct CDR3 sequences, roughly 15% detected once. The same data also went into a second study, on T cells in Graves' hyperthyroidism and ophthalmopathy.

The sequenced sample was peripheral blood mononuclear cells (PBMCs), obtained at new diagnosis, from a patient treated with antithyroid drugs. The receptors derive from a woman aged 30 to 39 with Graves disease.

This clonotype was recorded many times. The V gene is TRBV28, the J gene TRBJ2-5; maybe TRBD2 (6 bases). V was trimmed by 5 bases and J by 1 base, leaving 14 bases between them. In germline, CDR1 is MDHEN, CDR2 SYDVKM. The CDR3 spans 15 residues. The CDR3 reads CASSRPRDLQETQYF. As DNA, the CDR3 is TGTGCCAGCAGTCGACCGCGGGACCTCCAAGAGACCCAGTACTTC.

The rearrangement links TRBV10-3 to TRBJ2-1; 8 bases are shared with TRBD2. The CDR3 contains 20 residues. Trimming removed 1 base from V and 0 bases from J; junction bases left unmatched: 14. The germline V gene has CDR1 ENHRY and CDR2 SYGVKD. CDR3 protein: CAISEFSGSGMASSYNEQFF. The CDR3 nucleotides read TGTGCCATCAGTGAGTTCTCGGGTAGCGGGATGGCAAGCTCCTACAATGAGCAGTTCTTC.

This clonotype was recorded a few times. V gene TRBV29-1 combines with J gene TRBJ2-2, with D possibly matching TRBD2 (6 bases). CDR3 size: 13 residues. Germline V gene data show CDR1 as SQVTM and CDR2 as ANQGSEA. The V end was cut by 7 bases, the J end by 3 bases, with 12 bases between. CDR3 nucleotides: TGCAGCGGAGCTAGCGTACACACCGGGGAGCTGTTTTTT. It specifies CSGASVHTGELFF.

This clonotype was picked up many times. The chain is built from TRBV19 and TRBJ1-5; no reliable D call. The CDR3 covers 15 residues. The V and J ends lost 4 bases and 5 bases respectively, with 15 bases between them. Looked up from germline, CDR1 is LNHDA and CDR2 is SQIVND (reference sequence). The CDR3 loop reads CASSRWLGSDQPQHF. CDR3 nucleotide sequence: TGTGCCAGTAGTAGGTGGTTGGGTTCGGATCAGCCCCAGCATTTT.

The sample holds a few counts of this clonotype. The rearrangement joins TRBV4-1 to TRBJ1-5; TRBD1 is a possible D gene (5 bases). Trimming shortened V by 3 bases and J by 9 bases, and 15 bases separated the two germline ends. The CDR3 is made up of 14 amino acids. The germline V gene has CDR1 MGHRA and CDR2 YSYEKL. The CDR3 reads CASSQGTGSLPQHF. The CDR3 DNA sequence: TGCGCCAGCAGCCAGGGGACCGGGAGCTTGCCCCAGCATTTT.

In this sample, this clonotype turned up many times. This chain links TRBV5-1 with TRBJ2-1; possibly TRBD1 for D (5 bases). Looked up from germline, CDR1 is SGHRS and CDR2 is YFSETQ. The CDR3 consists of 14 residues. V was cut by 3 bases and J by 5 bases, with 12 bases left in between. The CDR3 here is CASSYHLGDNEQFF. The CDR3 nucleotides read TGCGCCAGCAGCTACCACCTAGGGGACAATGAGCAGTTCTTC.

This clonotype has more than one count but fewer than ten. The chain combines TRBV11-2 with TRBJ2-1; tentatively, D is TRBD1 or TRBD2 (5 bases each). V was clipped by 5 bases and J by 8 bases, with 22 bases between them. This CDR3 is built from 16 residues. Germline V lookup: CDR1 SGHAT, CDR2 FQNNGV. The CDR3 DNA reads TGTGCCAGCAGCCCATACACCGGGACCAGCCTTTATGAGCAGTTCTTC. Its protein product is CASSPYTGTSLYEQFF.

The chain couples TRBV7-2 to TRBJ2-1; the D is unclear. The CDR3 spans 14 residues. CDR1 and CDR2 from the germline V gene are SGHTA and FQGNSA. V lost 4 bases, J lost 8 bases, and 15 bases lay in between. The CDR3 sequence: CASSSIQLGDEQFF. The CDR3 coding sequence is TGTGCCAGCAGCTCGATACAACTGGGCGATGAGCAGTTCTTC. Complete variable domain (other parts from reference TRBV7-2 and TRBJ2-1): GAGVSQSPSNKVTEKGKDVELRCDPISGHTALYWYRQSLGQGLEFLIYFQGNSAPDKSGLPSDRFSAERTGGSVSTLTIQRTQQEDSAVYLCASSSIQLGDEQFFGPGTRLTVL.

The chain has TRBV24-1 and TRBJ2-1; TRBD1 agrees at 7 bases. This CDR3 region has 16 residues. Germline V gene lookup returns CDR1 KGHDR and CDR2 SFDVKD. The ends lost 4 bases at V and 4 bases at J; junction bases unmatched: 9. The DNA for the CDR3 is TGTGCCACCAGTGACATAGGGACAGACAGATACAATGAGCAGTTCTTC. Translating it yields CATSDIGTDRYNEQFF.

The chain recombines TRBV6-1 with TRBJ2-7; 9 bases are a match to TRBD2. CDR1 is MNHNS and CDR2 is SASEGT in the germline V gene. The CDR3 has 14 residues. V gave up 6 bases and J gave up 3 bases; unmatched junction bases: 6. CDR3 nucleotides: TGTGCCAGCAGAACCGGGACTAGCCTCTACGAGCAGTACTTC. Its protein is CASRTGTSLYEQYF.

This chain links TRBV5-1 with TRBJ2-7, with D unresolved. The V and J ends lost 2 bases and 5 bases respectively, with 14 bases between them. Germline-derived CDR1 and CDR2 are SGHRS and YFSETQ. The CDR3 covers 14 residues. CDR3 DNA: TGCGCCAGCAGCTTAGGCAGGTCGCCGAACGAGCAGTACTTC. This codes for CASSLGRSPNEQYF.

This clonotype was counted between two and nine times. The CDR3 loop reads CASSQEERGQETQYF. CDR3 coding DNA: TGTGCCAGCAGCCAAGAGGAGCGGGGGCAAGAGACCCAGTACTTC. The V call is TRBV4-2, the J call TRBJ2-5; 8 bases line up with TRBD2. Germline CDR1 is LGHNA and CDR2 is YNFKEQ. The CDR3 is made up of 15 amino acids. Unmatched junction bases numbered 2, after V lost 0 bases and J lost 2 bases.

The genes are TRBV7-3 and TRBJ2-5, with D unresolved. Trimming took 2 bases from V and 5 from J, leaving 12 bases between them. The CDR3 consists of 14 residues. Germline V gene sequence: CDR1 SGHTA, CDR2 FQGTGA. This CDR3 is CASSLGPPRETQYF. In nucleotides, the CDR3 is TGTGCCAGCAGCTTAGGGCCCCCCAGGGAGACCCAGTACTTC.

The chain carries TRBV6-5 and TRBJ2-2; TRBD1 matches 7 bases. J was trimmed by 4 bases and V by 0 bases; bases with no gene match: 8. The length of the CDR3 is 17 residues. CDR1 is MNHEY and CDR2 is SVGAGI in the germline V gene. In nucleotides, the CDR3 is TGTGCCAGCAGTTACTCGACGAGGGGGCCGGGCACCGGGGAGCTGTTTTTT. As protein: CASSYSTRGPGTGELFF.

V is TRBV5-1 and J is TRBJ2-5, with D perhaps TRBD1 (6 bases). Germline CDR1 SGHRS, CDR2 YFSETQ. V lost 1 base to trimming and J lost 4 bases, with 17 bases between them. The CDR3 extends over 16 amino acids. The DNA for the CDR3 is TGCGCCAGCAGCTTGCCGTTACAGGGCGCGGGAGAGACCCAGTACTTC. This translates into CASSLPLQGAGETQYF.

Only a few counts were recorded for this clonotype. The gene calls are TRBV29-1 and TRBJ2-4; D is unclear. This CDR3 is 11 amino acids long. The germline gives CDR1 SQVTM, CDR2 ANQGSEA. Trimming removed 5 bases at V and 6 bases at J, with 8 bases between. The CDR3 here is CSVLQRNIQYF. CDR3 in DNA: TGCAGCGTTTTACAGCGAAACATTCAGTACTTC.

Concerning this clonotype: This may arise from a read error, as a much more abundant clone is one base away. The chain is built from TRBV28 and TRBJ2-5; no definite D call. CDR3 length equals 14 residues. Germline V gene data show CDR1 as MDHEN and CDR2 as SYDVKM. The CDR3 sequence: CASSPGGSQESQYF. The CDR3 DNA follows: TGTGCCAGCAGTCCCGGCGGAAGTCAAGAGAGCCAGTACTTC.

The chain links TRBV9 to TRBJ1-3; a weak D match, TRBD1 (6 bases). Germline values: CDR1 SGDLS, CDR2 YYNGEE. The CDR3 extends over 13 amino acids. V lost 4 bases, J lost 8 bases, and 13 bases lay in between. The CDR3 reads CASSKNREDTIYF. The CDR3 region has the DNA TGTGCCAGCAGCAAAAACAGGGAGGACACCATATATTTT.

This clonotype has a count of ten or more. V and J are TRBV7-9 and TRBJ1-1; 7 nucleotides align to TRBD1. CDR3 size: 16 residues. The J segment lost 0 bases and the V segment lost 2 bases, leaving 6 bases of the junction unmatched. Germline loops: CDR1 SEHNR, CDR2 FQNEAQ (reference sequence). CDR3 loop: CASSLLGTALNTEAFF. CDR3 nucleotide sequence: TGTGCCAGCAGCTTACTTGGGACAGCCCTGAACACTGAAGCTTTCTTT.

This clonotype was seen many times. V is TRBV12-3 or TRBV12-4 and J is TRBJ1-1, with no clear D. The CDR3 totals 13 residues. The V end lost 5 bases, the J end lost 4 bases, and 11 bases lay between the germline ends. The CDR3 sequence: CASSPFVGTEAFF. The CDR3 DNA sequence: TGTGCCAGCAGTCCTTTTGTGGGCACTGAAGCTTTCTTT.

In its sample, this clonotype was seen many times. The chain links TRBV5-1 to TRBJ2-3; 7 bases fit TRBD1. CDR1 is SGHRS, CDR2 YFSETQ, per germline. The CDR3 contains 15 residues. Germline trimming cut 4 bases from V and 0 bases from J; bases unmatched to any gene: 5. Written as DNA, the CDR3 is TGCGCCAGCAGCCTCGGACAGGTTAGCACAGATACGCAGTATTTT. Translation: CASSLGQVSTDTQYF.

This clonotype has ten or more counts. The V call is TRBV5-1, the J call TRBJ1-2, with D perhaps matching TRBD1 (5 bases). This CDR3 is 15 amino acids long. CDR1 and CDR2 from the germline V gene are SGHRS and YFSETQ. Trimming stripped 3 bases from V and 0 bases from J, with 12 bases between. The CDR3 reads CASSSEDSSNYGYTF. Here the CDR3 DNA reads TGCGCCAGCAGCTCGGAAGACAGCTCTAACTATGGCTACACCTTC.

In this sample, this clonotype turned up many times. This chain links TRBV28 with TRBJ2-1, with D perhaps matching TRBD2 (6 bases). Germline V gene sequence: CDR1 MDHEN, CDR2 SYDVKM. The CDR3 has 13 residues. V dropped 8 bases and J dropped 7 bases, with 15 bases sitting between them. The CDR3: CASLEGRENEQFF. The CDR3, as DNA: TGTGCCAGCTTGGAGGGCCGAGAGAATGAGCAGTTCTTC.

The rearrangement uses TRBV5-6 and TRBJ1-2, with D uncertain. Germline loops: CDR1 SGHDT, CDR2 YYEEEE. The length of the CDR3 is 13 residues. V shed 3 bases and J shed 2 bases, with 8 bases lying between them. The CDR3 DNA is TGTGCCAGCAGCTCTGACATAAACTATGGCTACACCTTC. Encoded protein: CASSSDINYGYTF.

With respect to this clonotype: A junction boundary mismatches the germline segment, possibly from a read error. The rearrangement uses TRBV2 and TRBJ2-4; 8 nucleotides line up with TRBD2. Per the germline V gene, CDR1 is SNHLY and CDR2 is FYNNEI. The CDR3 extends over 15 amino acids. CDR3 amino acids: CASSGTGGTKNILYF. CDR3 bases: TGTGCCAGCAGTGGAACGGGGGGGACCAAAAACATTCTGTACTTC.

This clonotype has at least ten counts. The chain joins TRBV7-2 to TRBJ1-2; 7 positions agree with TRBD1. V lost 4 bases, J lost 3 bases, and 2 bases stayed unmatched. The CDR3 runs 13 residues. Germline values: CDR1 SGHTA, CDR2 FQGNSA. Here the CDR3 reads CASSYGTDYGYTF. The CDR3 nucleotides are TGTGCCAGCAGCTACGGGACAGACTATGGCTACACCTTC.

This clonotype was detected ten times or more. This chain connects TRBV20-1 to TRBJ1-2, with TRBD1 as a possible D gene (6 bases). Germline loops: CDR1 DFQATT, CDR2 SNEGSKA (reference sequence). Trimming removed 0 bases from V and 3 bases from J, with 11 bases in between. The CDR3 is 14 amino acids. CDR3 protein: CSARDIRGYYGYTF. DNA for the CDR3: TGCAGTGCTAGAGATATCAGGGGATACTATGGCTACACCTTC.

The V gene is TRBV29-1, the J gene TRBJ2-1; D is perhaps TRBD2 (5 bases). The ends were cut back, 4 bases at V and 10 bases at J, with 11 bases in the middle. Per the germline V gene, CDR1 is SQVTM and CDR2 is ANQGSEA. CDR3 length: 11 residues. CDR3 DNA: TGCAGCGTTGTTAGTCCGGGAGAGCAGTTCTTC. Its translation: CSVVSPGEQFF.

The rearrangement joins TRBV9 to TRBJ2-7; 9 bases fit TRBD1. The germline gives CDR1 SGDLS, CDR2 YYNGEE. This CDR3 is built from 18 residues. Trimming took 1 base from V and 5 from J; bases not matched to a gene: 16. As DNA, the CDR3 is TGTGCCAGCAGCGTAAGAGCAGGGTGGGGGACAGGGTCAGACGAGCAGTACTTC. This sequence encodes CASSVRAGWGTGSDEQYF.

This clonotype was counted between two and nine times. CDR3 in amino acids: CASSQGGAHTEAFF. DNA of the CDR3: TGTGCCAGCAGCCAAGGCGGGGCCCACACTGAAGCTTTCTTT. The chain carries TRBV14 and TRBJ1-1; D is possibly TRBD1 (5 bases). The CDR3 runs to 14 residues. Per the germline V gene, CDR1 is SGHDN and CDR2 is FVKESK. The V end was cut by 1 base, the J end by 3 bases, with 9 bases between.

The rearrangement uses TRBV20-1 and TRBJ2-3; TRBD1 agrees at 9 bases. Germline-derived CDR1 and CDR2 are DFQATT and SNEGSKA (reference sequence). Trimming removed 6 bases from V and 6 bases from J; junction bases left unmatched: 10. The CDR3 has 14 residues. The CDR3 is CSATPGQGPDTQYF. The CDR3 DNA sequence: TGCAGTGCCACTCCGGGACAGGGTCCCGATACGCAGTATTTT.